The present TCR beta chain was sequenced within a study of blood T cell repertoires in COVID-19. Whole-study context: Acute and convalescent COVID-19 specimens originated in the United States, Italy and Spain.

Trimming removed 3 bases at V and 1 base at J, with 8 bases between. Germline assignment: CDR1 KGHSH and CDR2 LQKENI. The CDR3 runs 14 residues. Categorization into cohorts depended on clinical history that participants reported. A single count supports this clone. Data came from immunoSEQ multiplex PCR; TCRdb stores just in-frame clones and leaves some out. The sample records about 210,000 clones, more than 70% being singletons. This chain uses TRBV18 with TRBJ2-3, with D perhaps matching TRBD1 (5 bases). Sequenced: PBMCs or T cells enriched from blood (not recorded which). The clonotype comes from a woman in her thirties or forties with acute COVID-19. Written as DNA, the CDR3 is TGTGCCAGCTCACCGGACACACGCACAGATACGCAGTATTTT. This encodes CASSPDTRTDTQYF.